This T cell receptor beta chain was sequenced during a study of T-cell reconstitution after alpha-beta-depleted transplantation in children. Unique molecular identifiers were built into the TCRbeta library. From the PCR reads, TCRdb called clonotypes with MiXCR, one entry per CDR3 protein. The sample consists of over 100,000 distinct CDR3 sequences, under 7% of them appearing once. V lost 5 bases and J lost 2, with 13 bases in between. The CDR3 runs 14 residues. CDR1 LNHDA and CDR2 SQIVND come from the germline V gene (reference sequence). Sample: PBMCs, mostly from graft donor cells, taken 60 days after TCRalphabeta/CD19-depleted stem cell transplant. The rearrangement uses TRBV19 and TRBJ2-7; the D gene could be TRBD1 or TRBD2 (5 bases each). This clonotype was sampled from a female patient between 2 and 15 years old who had a stem cell transplant for Fanconi anemia, so the T cells may come from the graft donor. The CDR3 coding sequence is TGTGCCAGTAGTTCCGGGACCGGTACCTACGAGCAGTACTTC. The encoded protein is CASSSGTGTYEQYF.